The 32 T cell receptor beta chains below all came from one sample that was sequenced in a study of blood T cells in healthy people across ages. The authors ran a second PCR of about 7 to 12 cycles using a sample-barcoded 5' primer and a J-beta primer mix. MiXCR, applied by TCRdb to the 5' RACE reads, yields one record per CDR3 protein. This sample has fewer than 900,000 distinct CDR3 sequences, with about 36% found just once. The sequencing input was blood. These receptors were obtained from a man younger than 35 in good health.

This clonotype was counted once. The J gene is TRBJ1-1, the V gene TRBV7-9; D unclear. V lost 0 bases and J lost 6, with 17 bases in between. Germline V gives CDR1 SEHNR, CDR2 FQNEAQ (reference sequence). CDR3 length: 16 amino acids. CDR3 in amino acids: CASSLAVRGGAAEAFF. CDR3 bases: TGTGCCAGCAGCTTAGCTGTGAGAGGAGGAGCCGCTGAAGCTTTCTTT.

This rearrangement joins TRBV12-3 or TRBV12-4 to TRBJ2-1; D gene uncertain. Trimming stripped 5 bases from V and 9 bases from J, with 14 bases between. There are 13 residues in the CDR3. CDR3 in amino acids: CASSVSPPGEQFF. The CDR3 coding sequence is TGTGCCAGCAGTGTCAGCCCTCCCGGTGAGCAGTTCTTC.

There are a few counts of this clonotype. The chain employs TRBV25-1 and TRBJ1-2, with TRBD1 matching over 8 bases. With V trimmed by 3 bases and J by 8 bases, 8 bases remained unmatched. There are 14 residues in the CDR3. CDR1 is MGHDK, CDR2 SYGVNS, per germline. In DNA form, the CDR3 reads TGTGCCAGCAGTGATCACGGACAGGGAAAGGGCTACACCTTC. As protein: CASSDHGQGKGYTF.

The V gene is TRBV29-1, the J gene TRBJ1-5; 7 positions agree with TRBD1. The length of the CDR3 is 13 residues. CDR1 and CDR2 from the germline V gene are SQVTM and ANQGSEA. V was clipped by 4 bases and J by 4 bases; unmatched bases: 4. CDR3 amino acids: CSVGRGLNQPQHF. In DNA form, the CDR3 reads TGCAGCGTTGGAAGGGGGCTGAATCAGCCCCAGCATTTT.

V gene TRBV6-5 combines with J gene TRBJ2-7, with D unresolved. V gave up 2 bases and J gave up 3 bases, with 11 bases separating them. The CDR3 sequence is 14 residues long. Germline CDR1 and CDR2: MNHEY and SVGAGI. CDR3 nucleotides: TGTGCCAGCAGTTACAGAGAAGATATCTACGAGCAGTACTTC. Its translation: CASSYREDIYEQYF.

This clonotype was observed a few times. This chain connects TRBV7-2 to TRBJ2-1; D is perhaps TRBD2 (6 bases). The length of the CDR3 is 15 residues. Trimming shortened V by 8 bases and J by 0 bases, and 14 bases separated the two germline ends. The germline V gene has CDR1 SGHTA and CDR2 FQGNSA. The CDR3 nucleotides read TGTGCCAGCTTACGACCCGGGAGCTCCTACAATGAGCAGTTCTTC. Its protein is CASLRPGSSYNEQFF.

J is TRBJ1-3 and V is TRBV6-5; D is perhaps TRBD1 (5 bases). The length of the CDR3 is 16 residues. The V gene's germline CDR1 is MNHEY and CDR2 SVGAGI. V gave up 7 bases and J gave up 3 bases, with 19 bases separating them. The CDR3, as DNA: TGTGCCAGCAAAAGAGGACGCCACCAGGGTGGAAACACCATATATTTT. It is translated as CASKRGRHQGGNTIYF.

The chain carries TRBV5-1 and TRBJ2-1; possible D gene TRBD2, 6 bases. Germline CDR1 is SGHRS and CDR2 is YFSETQ. The ends were cut back, 4 bases at V and 10 bases at J, with 15 bases in the middle. The CDR3 contains 13 residues. The CDR3 DNA follows: TGCGCCAGCAGCCCCGGAGGGGCAAGGGAGCAGTTCTTC. Translated, it gives CASSPGGAREQFF.

The gene calls are TRBV4-1 and TRBJ2-7; D not resolved. The CDR3 is 13 amino acids. With 1 base removed from V and 1 base from J, the gap between germline ends came to 5 bases. Germline values: CDR1 MGHRA, CDR2 YSYEKL. The CDR3 here is CASSQVESYEQYF. The CDR3 coding sequence is TGCGCCAGCAGCCAAGTGGAATCCTACGAGCAGTACTTC.

In DNA, the CDR3 is TGCAGTGCTAGAGTGGGGGAGAGCATTCAGTACTTC. Its translation: CSARVGESIQYF. The gene calls are TRBV20-1 and TRBJ2-4; D is perhaps TRBD1 or TRBD2 (5 bases each). Looked up from germline, CDR1 is DFQATT and CDR2 is SNEGSKA (reference sequence). The CDR3 is 12 amino acids. V dropped 1 base and J dropped 9 bases, with 10 bases sitting between them.

The chain's CDR3 is CASSPVALLGGETQYF. Here the CDR3 DNA reads TGTGCCAGCAGTCCAGTGGCTCTTTTGGGGGGAGAGACCCAGTACTTC. The chain joins TRBV12-3 or TRBV12-4 to TRBJ2-7; maybe TRBD2 (6 bases). The J call may be mistaken, given a closer DNA end match to TRBJ2-5. CDR3 length equals 16 residues.

The genes are TRBV9 and TRBJ2-3, with 8 bases that match TRBD2. With 3 bases clipped from V and 5 bases from J, the junction kept 8 bases outside the gene matches. Germline V gene sequence: CDR1 SGDLS, CDR2 YYNGEE. The CDR3 totals 15 residues. DNA of the CDR3: TGTGCCAGCAGCGCTTTTAGCGGGGCGGGAGATACGCAGTATTTT. Translation gives CASSAFSGAGDTQYF.

The chain couples TRBV20-1 to TRBJ1-6, with D tentatively TRBD1 (5 bases). Trimming took 0 bases from V and 7 from J, leaving 13 bases between them. CDR3 length equals 15 residues. Germline CDR1 and CDR2: DFQATT and SNEGSKA (reference sequence). The CDR3 DNA follows: TGCAGTGCTAGAGAAACGGGACCAACGAATTCACCCCTCCACTTT. Protein: CSARETGPTNSPLHF.

This chain joins TRBV6-2 or TRBV6-3 and TRBJ2-1; TRBD2 matches at 7 bases. The V gene end was trimmed by 0 bases and the J gene end by 2 bases; junction bases not matched to a gene: 4. The CDR3 length is 16 residues. CDR1 and CDR2 (germline): MNHEY, SVGEGT. The DNA of the CDR3 is TGTGCCAGCAGTTACTCGGGCGGGGGAGCCTACAATGAGCAGTTCTTC. As protein: CASSYSGGGAYNEQFF.

This chain links TRBV19 with TRBJ1-1; 10 positions match TRBD1. The ends lost 9 bases at V and 0 bases at J; junction bases unmatched: 7. Germline V gives CDR1 LNHDA, CDR2 SQIVND (reference sequence). The CDR3 loop spans 15 amino acids. Here the CDR3 reads CASRQGALLNTEAFF. CDR3 coding DNA: TGTGCCAGCAGACAGGGGGCATTGTTGAACACTGAAGCTTTCTTT.

The V and J genes are TRBV5-6 and TRBJ1-2; D ambiguous. The V end was cut by 0 bases, the J end by 4 bases, with 7 bases between. Germline CDR1 reads SGHDT; CDR2 reads YYEEEE. This CDR3 is 13 amino acids long. The CDR3 DNA reads TGTGCCAGCAGCTTGGAGACTATCTATGGCTACACCTTC. This gives the protein CASSLETIYGYTF.

This chain links TRBV7-9 with TRBJ1-2; TRBD1 matches 7 bases. CDR3 size: 15 residues. V was clipped by 5 bases and J by 4 bases; unmatched bases: 10. CDR1 SEHNR and CDR2 FQNEAQ come from the germline V gene (reference sequence). As DNA, the CDR3 is TGTGCCAGCAGCCCTCAGGGGGGGGTTTTCTATGGCTACACCTTC. Its protein is CASSPQGGVFYGYTF.

In its sample, this clonotype was seen many times. In DNA form, the CDR3 reads TGTGCCATCAGGGGGACAGGCTATAGCAATCAGCCCCAGCATTTT. It codes for CAIRGTGYSNQPQHF. The chain joins TRBV10-3 to TRBJ1-5, with 8 bases identical to TRBD1. Germline V gene data show CDR1 as ENHRY and CDR2 as SYGVKD. The V gene end was trimmed by 6 bases and the J gene end by 0 bases; junction bases not matched to a gene: 4. CDR3 length: 15 residues.

The rearrangement uses TRBV30 and TRBJ1-1; weak D call: TRBD1 (6 bases). V lost 3 bases and J lost 3, with 17 bases in between. This CDR3 has 15 residues. CDR1 and CDR2 from the germline V gene are GTSNPN and SVGIG (reference sequence). This chain's CDR3 is CAWRPRGGSYTEAFF. For the CDR3, the DNA is TGTGCCTGGAGACCAAGGGGGGGGTCTTACACTGAAGCTTTCTTT.

The CDR3 protein is CASSYPTRLANTGELFF. The CDR3 nucleotides read TGTGCCAGCAGCTATCCGACCAGACTTGCGAACACCGGGGAGCTGTTTTTT. The V and J genes are TRBV11-2 and TRBJ2-2; D uncertain. The CDR3 contains 17 residues. V was clipped by 4 bases and J by 0 bases, with 15 bases between them. The germline CDR1 and CDR2 sequences are SGHAT and FQNNGV.

In this sample, this clonotype turned up a few times. V and J are TRBV28 and TRBJ2-7, with D perhaps TRBD2 (5 bases). V gave up 1 base and J gave up 5 bases, with 15 bases separating them. CDR3 length: 15 amino acids. Germline V gene lookup returns CDR1 MDHEN and CDR2 SYDVKM. The CDR3 region has the DNA TGTGCCAGCAGTTTATCGTGGCAGTCTAGCAACGAGCAGTACTTC. Its protein product is CASSLSWQSSNEQYF.

About this clonotype: One base away lies a much larger clone, so this may be a sequencing read error. This chain links TRBV4-3 with TRBJ1-1; D ambiguous. This CDR3 spans 14 amino acids. Trimming stripped 0 bases from V and 1 base from J, with 6 bases between. CDR1 and CDR2 (germline): LGHNA, YSLEER. The DNA of the CDR3 is TGCGCCAGCAGCCAAGATGAGACGAACACTGAAGCTTTCTTT. Translation gives CASSQDETNTEAFF.

The genes are TRBV20-1 and TRBJ1-4; D is possibly TRBD1 (6 bases). CDR1 and CDR2 from the germline V gene are DFQATT and SNEGSKA (reference sequence). The CDR3 is made up of 16 amino acids. Deletions cut 6 bases from V and 0 bases from J, with 17 bases between. As DNA, the CDR3 is TGCAGTGCAACAGACAGGAGGAGGGCAACTAATGAAAAACTGTTTTTT. This gives the protein CSATDRRRATNEKLFF.

This clonotype appeared many times. The chain employs TRBV7-9 and TRBJ2-5; D not certain. The CDR3 spans 12 residues. The germline V and J ends were trimmed by 5 bases and 5 bases, with 9 bases remaining between them. Looked up from germline, CDR1 is SEHNR and CDR2 is FQNEAQ (reference sequence). For the CDR3, the DNA is TGTGCCAGCAGCCCAGCTCGGGAGACCCAGTACTTC. Its protein is CASSPARETQYF.

The gene calls are TRBV5-1 and TRBJ1-1; D is perhaps TRBD1 (5 bases). V lost 0 bases, J lost 5 bases, and 17 bases lay in between. Germline CDR1 is SGHRS and CDR2 is YFSETQ. This CDR3 spans 16 amino acids. The CDR3 spells CASSLAPGPSETEAFF. The CDR3 DNA follows: TGCGCCAGCAGCTTGGCCCCAGGGCCCTCCGAAACTGAAGCTTTCTTT.

This chain links TRBV5-1 with TRBJ2-3, with TRBD1 matching over 8 bases. The V segment lost 4 bases and the J segment 7 bases; nucleotides outside the gene matches: 8. This CDR3 comprises 14 residues. Germline CDR1 is SGHRS and CDR2 is YFSETQ. The CDR3 bases are TGCGCCAGCAGCCCCGGACAGGGTCCTTATACGCAGTATTTT. Residues: CASSPGQGPYTQYF. Filled out from reference TRBV5-1 and TRBJ2-3, the complete variable domain reads KAGVTQTPRYLIKTRGQQVTLSCSPISGHRSVSWYQQTPGQGLQFLFEYFSETQRNKGNFPGRFSGRQFSNSRSEMNVSTLELGDSALYLCASSPGQGPYTQYFGPGTRLTVL.

The CDR3 loop is CASSPDREEDTQYF. The CDR3 DNA follows: TGTGCCAGCAGCCCCGACAGGGAGGAAGATACGCAGTATTTT. This rearrangement joins TRBV9 to TRBJ2-3; possibly TRBD1 for D (7 bases). This CDR3 region has 14 residues. V lost 4 bases and J 5 bases, leaving 14 bases between the germline ends. Per the germline V gene, CDR1 is SGDLS and CDR2 is YYNGEE. Full variable domain (outside the CDR3, taken from reference TRBV9 and TRBJ2-3): DSGVTQTPKHLITATGQRVTLRCSPRSGDLSVYWYQQSLDQGLQFLIQYYNGEERAKGNILERFSAQQFPDLHSELNLSSLELGDSALYFCASSPDREEDTQYFGPGTRLTVL.

The chain employs TRBV7-9 and TRBJ1-1; 9 nucleotides align to TRBD1. V lost 11 bases to trimming and J lost 0 bases; unmatched junction nucleotides: 10. This CDR3 comprises 15 residues. CDR1 and CDR2 (germline): SEHNR, FQNEAQ (reference sequence). Here the CDR3 DNA reads TGTGCCTCAGAACAGGGGGCGGGCATGAACACTGAAGCTTTCTTT. As protein: CASEQGAGMNTEAFF.

This clonotype has a handful of counts. The CDR3 nucleotides are TGTGCCAGCAACCTACTCAATCAGCCCCAGCATTTT. It translates to CASNLLNQPQHF. J is TRBJ1-5 and V is TRBV7-2; D unresolved. This CDR3 is 12 amino acids long. V was pared by 7 bases and J by 3 bases, with 7 bases between. The germline V gene has CDR1 SGHTA and CDR2 FQGNSA.

This clonotype has at least ten counts. This sequence joins TRBV20-1 and TRBJ2-3; the D is unclear. This CDR3 has 12 amino acids. Germline loops: CDR1 DFQATT, CDR2 SNEGSKA (reference sequence). Trimming left V 6 bases short and J 6 bases short, with 13 bases between. The CDR3 nucleotides read TGCAGTGCCGTTCTTGGGAAGGATACGCAGTATTTT. As protein: CSAVLGKDTQYF.

The chain uses TRBV20-1 and TRBJ2-7, with D maybe TRBD2 (5 bases). The length of the CDR3 is 14 residues. Trimming left V 6 bases short and J 7 bases short, with 22 bases between. Germline V gene sequence: CDR1 DFQATT, CDR2 SNEGSKA (reference sequence). CDR3: CSAPDSAHNNEQYF. CDR3 in DNA: TGCAGTGCCCCGGACTCGGCTCACAACAATGAGCAGTACTTC.

The sample holds a few counts of this clonotype. The DNA of the CDR3 is TGTGCCAGCACAAAACGGACTAGCGGGGTGAACAATGAGCAGTTCTTC. Amino acid sequence: CASTKRTSGVNNEQFF. The gene calls are TRBV12-3 or TRBV12-4 and TRBJ2-1; TRBD2 matches 12 bases. The junction had 9 bases not matched to a gene; V was cut back by 7 bases and J by 5 bases. This CDR3 comprises 16 residues.